This passage covers 27 T cell receptor beta chains from one sample sequenced in a study of OX40 agonist ivuxolimab in advanced cancers. Generated by immunoSEQ multiplex PCR, the TCRdb table keeps only in-frame clones and is missing some. The data show some 30,000 clones, around 90% seen once. Sample: CD4+ or CD8+ T cells sorted from blood, taken in a trial of the OX40 agonist ivuxolimab. Receptor source: an adult with an advanced solid tumor such as melanoma, head and neck, liver or kidney cancer.

The chain combines TRBV5-1 with TRBJ2-3, with D perhaps matching TRBD2 (6 bases). The CDR3 covers 16 residues. CDR1 SGHRS and CDR2 YFSETQ come from the germline V gene. Trimming removed 0 bases from V and 6 bases from J, with 17 bases in between. CDR3 protein: CASSLAGTGGGDTQYF. In nucleotides, the CDR3 is TGCGCCAGCAGCTTGGCCGGAACAGGAGGAGGGGATACGCAGTATTTT.

The chain couples TRBV2 to TRBJ2-7, with TRBD1 identical over 9 bases. This CDR3 is built from 15 residues. V lost 5 bases and J lost 4; bases outside the gene matches: 9. Looked up from germline, CDR1 is SNHLY and CDR2 is FYNNEI. The CDR3 sequence is CASSPGQGMKYEQYF. The CDR3 DNA sequence: TGTGCCAGCAGTCCCGGACAGGGGATGAAATACGAGCAGTACTTC.

The chain carries TRBV6-4 and TRBJ2-1, with 7 bases fitting TRBD2. V dropped 0 bases and J dropped 6; count of bases not matched to a gene: 11. This CDR3 contains 17 residues. The germline V gene has CDR1 MRHNA and CDR2 SNTAGT. CDR3 nucleotide sequence: TGTGCCAGCAGTGACTCGAGGTCTGGCGGGAGAGTCAATGAGCAGTTCTTC. This encodes CASSDSRSGGRVNEQFF.

This chain connects TRBV27 to TRBJ2-5; no clear D gene. The V and J ends lost 5 bases and 5 bases respectively, with 18 bases between them. CDR1 is MNHEY, CDR2 SMNVEV, per germline (reference sequence). The CDR3 is 15 residues long. The CDR3 DNA sequence: TGTGCCAGCAGTCTCGGGCCAGGATTGTGGGAGACCCAGTACTTC. Protein sequence: CASSLGPGLWETQYF.

The V gene is TRBV7-6, the J gene TRBJ2-3; TRBD1 aligns across 7 bases. V was clipped by 1 base and J by 0 bases; unmatched bases: 1. The CDR3 is made up of 15 amino acids. Per germline, CDR1 SGHVS and CDR2 FNYEAQ. The CDR3 protein is CASSLGQGSTDTQYF. In DNA, the CDR3 is TGTGCCAGCAGCTTAGGACAGGGAAGCACAGATACGCAGTATTTT.

The rearrangement joins TRBV1 to TRBJ2-7; whether TRBD2, the table's D call, matches the DNA was not checked. TRBV1 constitutes a pseudogene. The CDR3 consists of 15 residues. The CDR3 nucleotides are TGCACCAGCAGCCATCCTAGCGGGGGCGGCTACGAGCAGTACTTC. The encoded protein is CTSSHPSGGGYEQYF.

The chain is built from TRBV5-6 and TRBJ2-1; 7 positions agree with TRBD2. The CDR3 sequence is 17 residues long. Germline CDR1 and CDR2: SGHDT and YYEEEE. V shed 4 bases and J 5 bases; nucleotides not matched to a gene: 15. For the CDR3, the DNA is TGTGCCAGCAGCCCGGGGGGTCTACCCCCCCGTGACAATGAGCAGTTCTTC. Translating it yields CASSPGGLPPRDNEQFF.

This chain joins TRBV6-1 and TRBJ2-7; 9 positions agree with TRBD1. Germline trimming cut 10 bases from V and 2 bases from J; bases unmatched to any gene: 9. Looked up from germline, CDR1 is MNHNS and CDR2 is SASEGT. The CDR3 has 14 residues. The CDR3 region has the DNA TGTGCCACCCGGGGGACAGGGTCAGCCTACGAGCAGTACTTC. As protein: CATRGTGSAYEQYF.

The chain uses TRBV4-1 and TRBJ1-2; no definite D call. The V and J ends lost 1 base and 1 base respectively, with 7 bases between them. The CDR3 totals 14 residues. Germline V gene sequence: CDR1 MGHRA, CDR2 YSYEKL. The CDR3 protein is CASSQAMGNYGYTF. The CDR3 DNA is TGCGCCAGCAGCCAAGCGATGGGTAACTATGGCTACACCTTC.

V usage is TRBV29-1 and J usage is TRBJ2-3, with TRBD2 identical over 12 bases. There are 15 residues in the CDR3. With V trimmed by 7 bases and J by 2 bases, 7 bases remained unmatched. Germline lookup yields CDR1 SQVTM and CDR2 ANQGSEA. The CDR3 DNA reads TGCAGCGCCCTGACTAGCGGGAGCCTCACAGATACGCAGTATTTT. Protein sequence: CSALTSGSLTDTQYF.

The V and J genes are TRBV9 and TRBJ2-3; maybe TRBD2 (6 bases). The length of the CDR3 is 14 residues. Germline V CDR1 and CDR2: SGDLS, YYNGEE. Between the trimmed V and J ends, which lost 0 bases and 4 bases, there was a span of 9 bases. In DNA form, the CDR3 reads TGTGCCAGCAGCGTAGACGGGGGAGCAGATACGCAGTATTTT. The encoded protein is CASSVDGGADTQYF. Full variable domain (rest looked up from reference TRBV9 and TRBJ2-3): DSGVTQTPKHLITATGQRVTLRCSPRSGDLSVYWYQQSLDQGLQFLIQYYNGEERAKGNILERFSAQQFPDLHSELNLSSLELGDSALYFCASSVDGGADTQYFGPGTRLTVL.

The V call is TRBV2, the J call TRBJ1-1; possible D gene TRBD1, 6 bases. Trimming removed 6 bases at V and 3 bases at J, with 14 bases between. CDR3 size: 14 residues. Per the germline V gene, CDR1 is SNHLY and CDR2 is FYNNEI. CDR3 DNA sequence: TGTGCCAGCAGGGGGGCAGGGGAGTACACTGAAGCTTTCTTT. Translation gives CASRGAGEYTEAFF.

This chain links TRBV4-3 with TRBJ2-7; tentatively, D is TRBD1 (6 bases). V was pared by 7 bases and J by 2 bases, with 12 bases between. Germline V gene sequence: CDR1 LGHNA, CDR2 YSLEER. This CDR3 comprises 13 residues. CDR3: CASKGETPYEQYF. In DNA form, the CDR3 reads TGCGCCAGCAAGGGGGAGACCCCCTACGAGCAGTACTTC.

This clone is large (0.1 to 1%) within its sample. The DNA of the CDR3 is TGTGCCAGCAGCTCAAACGTCGGGACAGCAACCTACGAGCAGTACTTC. Translating gives CASSSNVGTATYEQYF. V usage is TRBV11-1 and J usage is TRBJ2-7, with 7 bases aligning to TRBD1. J gave up 2 bases and V 4 bases, and 11 bases lay outside the gene matches. This CDR3 is 16 amino acids long. CDR1 and CDR2 (germline): SGHAT, FQDESV (reference sequence).

The chain links TRBV6-1 to TRBJ2-7; D possibly corresponds to TRBD2 (6 bases). Germline CDR1 is MNHNS and CDR2 is SASEGT. This CDR3 contains 15 residues. Trimming left V 6 bases short and J 2 bases short, with 17 bases between. The CDR3 DNA follows: TGTGCCAGCAGGCCTCCCGGGACTCAGACCTACGAGCAGTACTTC. Translating gives CASRPPGTQTYEQYF.

V and J are TRBV5-6 and TRBJ2-7; the D gene is possibly TRBD1 (5 bases). V was trimmed by 4 bases and J by 2 bases, leaving 22 bases between them. CDR3 size: 17 residues. From germline, CDR1 is SGHDT and CDR2 YYEEEE. This CDR3 reads CASSDEFQGRETYEQYF. In DNA, the CDR3 is TGTGCCAGCAGCGACGAGTTCCAGGGCAGGGAAACCTACGAGCAGTACTTC.

The rearrangement joins TRBV7-2 to TRBJ2-1, with a weak D call TRBD2 (6 bases). The CDR3 loop spans 15 amino acids. V lost 2 bases and J 2 bases, leaving 10 bases between the germline ends. The germline gives CDR1 SGHTA, CDR2 FQGNSA. The CDR3 here is CASSLQASAYNEQFF. The CDR3 DNA is TGTGCCAGCAGCTTACAGGCTAGCGCCTACAATGAGCAGTTCTTC.

This chain joins TRBV19 and TRBJ2-1, with TRBD2 identical over 8 bases. The CDR3 spans 15 residues. Unmatched junction bases numbered 7, after V lost 6 bases and J lost 3 bases. In germline, CDR1 is LNHDA, CDR2 SQIVND (reference sequence). CDR3 amino acids: CASREAGVRYNEQFF. As DNA, the CDR3 is TGTGCCAGTAGAGAAGCGGGAGTCCGCTACAATGAGCAGTTCTTC.

V usage is TRBV11-3 and J usage is TRBJ1-1; TRBD1 aligns across 7 bases. The V and J ends lost 4 bases and 5 bases, in that order; junction bases with no gene match: 10. In germline, CDR1 is SGHNT, CDR2 YENEEA. This CDR3 has 15 amino acids. DNA of the CDR3: TGTGCCAGCAGCTCGCACTCACAGGGGCCAACTGAAGCTTTCTTT. This sequence encodes CASSSHSQGPTEAFF.

V usage is TRBV7-9 and J usage is TRBJ2-1; 8 positions match TRBD2. From germline, CDR1 is SEHNR and CDR2 FQNEAQ (reference sequence). CDR3 size: 16 residues. CDR3 region: CALNLRGGPWYNEQFF. The DNA of the CDR3 is TGTGCACTAAATCTTCGGGGGGGGCCTTGGTACAATGAGCAGTTCTTC. Drawing the rest from reference TRBV7-9 and TRBJ2-1, the complete variable domain is DTGVSQNPRHKITKRGQNVTFRCDPISEHNRLYWYRQTLGQGPEFLTYFQNEAQLEKSRLLSDRFSAERPKGSFSTLEIQRTEQGDSAMYLCALNLRGGPWYNEQFFGPGTRLTVL.

The CDR3 reads CASSLGTSRSTDTQYF. In nucleotides, the CDR3 is TGTGCCAGCAGCTTAGGGACTAGCCGCTCCACAGATACGCAGTATTTT. The V gene is TRBV7-8, the J gene TRBJ2-3; 8 bases align to TRBD2. The length of the CDR3 is 16 residues. Germline V gene data show CDR1 as SGHVS and CDR2 as FQNEAQ. The trim removed 1 base at V and 2 bases at J, leaving 5 bases unmatched.

V is TRBV29-1 and J is TRBJ1-2; D unresolved. The CDR3 has 13 amino acids. Germline V gene sequence: CDR1 SQVTM, CDR2 ANQGSEA. V lost 3 bases to trimming and J lost 0 bases, with 8 bases between them. CDR3 residues: CSVEGRANYGYTF. As DNA, the CDR3 is TGCAGCGTTGAGGGCAGAGCTAACTATGGCTACACCTTC.

The rearrangement joins TRBV2 to TRBJ2-7; 7 bases are shared with TRBD2. The CDR3 loop spans 16 amino acids. CDR1 and CDR2 from the germline V gene are SNHLY and FYNNEI. Unmatched junction bases numbered 18, after V lost 6 bases and J lost 7 bases. The CDR3 reads CASSQPVLAVTGEQYF. The CDR3 DNA follows: TGTGCCAGCAGCCAACCGGTTCTAGCGGTGACGGGGGAGCAGTACTTC.

The chain has TRBV5-1 and TRBJ2-1; no clear D gene. The CDR3 is 12 amino acids. Germline V CDR1 and CDR2: SGHRS, YFSETQ. V was shortened by 6 bases and J by 0 bases, with 4 bases between the two germline ends. CDR3 in amino acids: CASIDSYNEQFF. The CDR3 bases are TGCGCCAGCATAGACTCCTACAATGAGCAGTTCTTC.

The chain uses TRBV5-4 and TRBJ2-7; 8 nucleotides align to TRBD1. Germline lookup yields CDR1 SGHNT and CDR2 YYREEE (reference sequence). V shed 6 bases and J 1 base; nucleotides not matched to a gene: 9. This CDR3 contains 15 residues. The CDR3 here is CASTQRGTGSYEQYF. DNA of the CDR3: TGTGCCAGCACGCAAAGGGGGACAGGTTCCTACGAGCAGTACTTC.

This sequence joins TRBV7-4 and TRBJ2-7; no clear D gene. CDR1 is SGHVT and CDR2 is SQSDAQ in the germline V gene. V was clipped by 2 bases and J by 5 bases, with 7 bases between them. This CDR3 is built from 12 residues. The CDR3 DNA follows: TGTGCCAGCAGCTTAACCGTAGACGAGCAGTACTTC. Residues: CASSLTVDEQYF.

V is TRBV7-9 and J is TRBJ1-2, with D unresolved. Per germline, CDR1 SEHNR and CDR2 FQNEAQ (reference sequence). This CDR3 comprises 14 residues. Trimming removed 5 bases at V and 5 bases at J, with 15 bases between. The CDR3 DNA reads as TGTGCCAGCAGCGCCAAAGGGATCCTTTATGGCTACACCTTC. Translation: CASSAKGILYGYTF.